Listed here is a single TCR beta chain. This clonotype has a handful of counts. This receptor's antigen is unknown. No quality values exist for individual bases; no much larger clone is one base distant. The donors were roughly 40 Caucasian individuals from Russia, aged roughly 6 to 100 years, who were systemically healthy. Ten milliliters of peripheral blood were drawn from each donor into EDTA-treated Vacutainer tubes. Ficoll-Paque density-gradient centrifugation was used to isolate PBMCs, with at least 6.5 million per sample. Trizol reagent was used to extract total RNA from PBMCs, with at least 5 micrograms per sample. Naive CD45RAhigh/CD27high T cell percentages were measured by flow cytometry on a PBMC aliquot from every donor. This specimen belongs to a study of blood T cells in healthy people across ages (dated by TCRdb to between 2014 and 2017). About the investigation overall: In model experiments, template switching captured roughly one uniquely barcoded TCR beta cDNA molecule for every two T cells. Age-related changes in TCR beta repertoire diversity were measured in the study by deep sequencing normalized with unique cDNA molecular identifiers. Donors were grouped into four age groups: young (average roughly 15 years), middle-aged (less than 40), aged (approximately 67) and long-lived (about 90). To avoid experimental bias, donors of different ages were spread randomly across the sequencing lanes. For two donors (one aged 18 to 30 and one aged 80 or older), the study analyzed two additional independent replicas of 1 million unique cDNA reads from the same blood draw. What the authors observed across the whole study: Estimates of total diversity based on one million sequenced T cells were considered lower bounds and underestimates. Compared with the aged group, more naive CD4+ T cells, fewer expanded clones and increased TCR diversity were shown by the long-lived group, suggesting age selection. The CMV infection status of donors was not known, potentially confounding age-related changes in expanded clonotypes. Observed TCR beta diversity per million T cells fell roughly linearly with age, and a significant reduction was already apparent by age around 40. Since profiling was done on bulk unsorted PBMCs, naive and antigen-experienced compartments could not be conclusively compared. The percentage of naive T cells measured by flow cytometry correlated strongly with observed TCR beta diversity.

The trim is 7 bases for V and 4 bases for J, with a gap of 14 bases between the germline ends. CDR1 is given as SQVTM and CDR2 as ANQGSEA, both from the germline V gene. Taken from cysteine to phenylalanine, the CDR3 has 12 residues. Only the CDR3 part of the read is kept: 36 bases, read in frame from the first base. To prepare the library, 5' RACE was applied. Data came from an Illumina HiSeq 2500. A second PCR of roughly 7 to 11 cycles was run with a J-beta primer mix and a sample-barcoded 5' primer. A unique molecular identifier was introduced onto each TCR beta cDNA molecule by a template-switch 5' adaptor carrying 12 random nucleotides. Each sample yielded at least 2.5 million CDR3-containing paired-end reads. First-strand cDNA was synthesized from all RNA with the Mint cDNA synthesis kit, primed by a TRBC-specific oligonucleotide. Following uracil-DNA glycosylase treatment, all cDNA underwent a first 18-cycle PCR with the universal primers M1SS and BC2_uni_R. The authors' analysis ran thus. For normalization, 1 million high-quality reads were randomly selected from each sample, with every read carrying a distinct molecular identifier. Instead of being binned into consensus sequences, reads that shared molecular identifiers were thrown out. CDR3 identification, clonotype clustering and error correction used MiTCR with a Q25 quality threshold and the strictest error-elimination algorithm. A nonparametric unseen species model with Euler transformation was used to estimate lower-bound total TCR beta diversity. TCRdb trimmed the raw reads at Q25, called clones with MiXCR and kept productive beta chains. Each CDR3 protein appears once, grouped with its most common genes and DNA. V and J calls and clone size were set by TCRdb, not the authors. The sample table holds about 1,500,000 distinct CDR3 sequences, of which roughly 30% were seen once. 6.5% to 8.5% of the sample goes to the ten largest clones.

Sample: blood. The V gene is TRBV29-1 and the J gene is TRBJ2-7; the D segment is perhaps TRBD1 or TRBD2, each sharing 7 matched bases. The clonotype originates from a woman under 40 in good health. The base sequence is TGCAGCGGCCTCAGGGGGGGATACGAGCAGTACTTC. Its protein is CSGLRGGYEQYF.